This T cell receptor (beta chain) was obtained from a study of chemoradiotherapy in HPV16-positive cancers. On the study more broadly: Candidate HPV-specific clones and shared TCR motifs came from two HPV16-positive patients.

Repertoires were sampled repeatedly during chemoradiotherapy. General study points: For HPV16-positive patients, expanding HPV-responsive T cells associated with longer recurrence-free survival. During treatment, candidate HPV-specific clones and E7-related motifs expanded in tumor.

Assay: immunoSEQ multiplex PCR; the TCRdb copy retains only in-frame clones and omits some. The table includes just over 8,500 clones, roughly 70% detected once. On this clone itself: Its target is unknown.

Trimming took 1 base from V and 5 from J, leaving 3 bases between them. The CDR3 spans 12 residues. CDR1 and CDR2 (germline): ENHRY, SYGVKD. This specimen was acquired from a patient who underwent chemoradiotherapy. V gene TRBV10-3 combines with J gene TRBJ2-1, with unresolved D. This clonotype was obtained from a human donor with HPV-associated anogenital cancer. CDR3 sequence reads: CAISELDNEQFF. The CDR3 DNA reads TGTGCCATCAGTGAGTTAGACAATGAGCAGTTCTTC.